This TCR beta chain was identified during a study of cytomegalovirus exposure and HLA in healthy donors. Points from the study as a whole: Using the classifier, cytomegalovirus status was reportedly diagnosed with high specificity and sensitivity. Some public TCRs appeared in many individuals, while most sequences were rare.

With respect to this clone: The antigen is not known.

Sequenced by immunoSEQ multiplex PCR; TCRdb stores in-frame clones only, minus some. This table has more than 120,000 clones, around 84% appearing once. Germline lookup yields CDR1 SGHVS and CDR2 FNYEAQ. The CDR3 is 15 residues long. The V segment lost 5 bases and the J segment 5 bases; nucleotides outside the gene matches: 10. This sequence joins TRBV7-6 and TRBJ2-3; 7 nucleotides align to TRBD2. The sample was PBMCs. This TCR derives from a man younger than 35 in good health and CMV-seropositive. The CDR3 loop is CASSRGTGGVDTQYF. DNA of the CDR3: TGTGCCAGCAGCCGGGGAACGGGAGGTGTAGATACGCAGTATTTT.